This T cell receptor (beta chain) was identified during a study of blood T cell repertoires in COVID-19. Germline V CDR1 and CDR2: SGHVT, SQSDAQ. The V and J ends lost 5 bases and 1 base, in that order; junction bases with no gene match: 16. This CDR3 contains 19 residues. Measured with immunoSEQ multiplex PCR; TCRdb has only the in-frame clones, and not every one. The table records around 170,000 clones, around 87% of them present only once. This TCR derives from a man aged 55 to 70 with COVID-19, enrolled during active disease. J is TRBJ2-3 and V is TRBV7-4; 9 bases map to TRBD2. What was sequenced was peripheral blood. CDR3 sequence (DNA): TGTGCCAGCAGCCGACGCGGGGGGGTCCTAGCCCTCGGCACAGATACGCAGTATTTT. Protein product: CASSRRGGVLALGTDTQYF.